The 22 T cell receptor beta chains below were found in one sample sequenced in a study of T cells in tumors after PD-1 blockade. The data were produced by immunoSEQ multiplex PCR, yet TCRdb's version contains in-frame clones alone and is incomplete. Among about 60,000 clones listed, under 80% were seen once. Sequencing used PBMCs, obtained after anti-PD-1 treatment. These TCRs come from a human donor with basal cell carcinoma.

The chain uses TRBV19 and TRBJ1-5, with unresolved D. The CDR3 is made up of 14 amino acids. Germline CDR1 and CDR2: LNHDA and SQIVND (reference sequence). V lost 5 bases and J 1 base, leaving 9 bases between the germline ends. The CDR3 is CASSVSGSNQPQHF. CDR3 sequence (DNA): TGTGCCAGTAGTGTTTCAGGAAGCAATCAGCCCCAGCATTTT.

The chain uses TRBV18 and TRBJ1-2; TRBD1 matches 9 bases. The CDR3 totals 15 residues. Germline V gives CDR1 KGHSH, CDR2 LQKENI. With V trimmed by 0 bases and J by 4 bases, 3 bases remained unmatched. The CDR3 sequence: CASSPPTGGGYGYTF. The CDR3 DNA follows: TGTGCCAGCTCACCACCGACAGGGGGTGGCTATGGCTACACCTTC.

In this sample, this clone turned up a few times. The chain links TRBV10-1 to TRBJ2-2, with D perhaps matching TRBD1 (5 bases). V shed 6 bases and J shed 3 bases, with 11 bases lying between them. The CDR3 runs 14 residues. Germline lookup yields CDR1 WNHNN and CDR2 SYGVQD (reference sequence). This CDR3 is CASRQERYTGELFF. CDR3 sequence (DNA): TGCGCCAGCAGACAGGAAAGATACACCGGGGAGCTGTTTTTT.

V usage is TRBV19 and J usage is TRBJ2-7; D possibly corresponds to TRBD1 (6 bases). Trimming took off 5 bases at V and 0 bases at J, with 11 bases between the two ends. This CDR3 spans 14 amino acids. The germline V gene has CDR1 LNHDA and CDR2 SQIVND (reference sequence). The CDR3 spells CASSPDRSSYEQYF. Here the CDR3 DNA reads TGTGCCAGTAGTCCGGACAGAAGCTCCTACGAGCAGTACTTC.

The chain joins TRBV6-5 to TRBJ1-1; no definite D call. Looked up from germline, CDR1 is MNHEY and CDR2 is SVGAGI. The V and J ends lost 2 bases and 7 bases respectively, with 11 bases between them. This CDR3 has 13 amino acids. Here the CDR3 reads CASSYPDGLEAFF. The CDR3 nucleotides are TGTGCCAGCAGTTACCCGGACGGACTTGAAGCTTTCTTT.

This clone was recorded at least ten times. The chain combines TRBV19 with TRBJ2-2; D not resolved. The CDR3 contains 13 residues. V was pared by 7 bases and J by 3 bases, with 9 bases between. Germline CDR1 is LNHDA and CDR2 is SQIVND (reference sequence). CDR3 amino acids: CASIYTDTGELFF. The DNA for the CDR3 is TGTGCCAGTATTTACACCGACACCGGGGAGCTGTTTTTT.

This clone was detected only a few times. This chain connects TRBV19 to TRBJ1-2; D is perhaps TRBD1 (6 bases). Germline values: CDR1 LNHDA, CDR2 SQIVND (reference sequence). Trimming shortened V by 7 bases and J by 4 bases, and 13 bases separated the two germline ends. This CDR3 is built from 13 residues. This chain's CDR3 is CASTPQTGYGYTF. CDR3 coding DNA: TGTGCCAGTACCCCCCAGACAGGCTATGGCTACACCTTC.

This rearrangement joins TRBV19 to TRBJ2-7; perhaps TRBD1 as D (6 bases). CDR1 is LNHDA and CDR2 is SQIVND in the germline V gene (reference sequence). The CDR3 has 13 residues. V was shortened by 2 bases and J by 6 bases, with 11 bases between the two germline ends. In DNA form, the CDR3 reads TGTGCCAGTAGTATAATAGGCAGGGGCGAGCAGTACTTC. Translating gives CASSIIGRGEQYF.

The rearrangement uses TRBV4-2 and TRBJ1-2; 10 bases agree with TRBD1. CDR3 length equals 17 residues. Germline V gene data show CDR1 as LGHNA and CDR2 as YNFKEQ. J lost 2 bases, V lost 1 base, and 7 bases had no gene match. The CDR3 nucleotides read TGTGCCAGCAGCCAAGCGGGACAGGGGACCCTGAACTATGGCTACACCTTC. This codes for CASSQAGQGTLNYGYTF.

The chain links TRBV5-1 to TRBJ1-1, with 10 bases aligning to TRBD1. The CDR3 is 13 residues long. Germline CDR1 reads SGHRS; CDR2 reads YFSETQ. J gave up 7 bases and V 3 bases, and 3 bases lay outside the gene matches. The DNA of the CDR3 is TGCGCCAGCAGCTCTCGGACAGGGGGTGAAGCTTTCTTT. It codes for CASSSRTGGEAFF.

This clone was observed once. This sequence joins TRBV2 and TRBJ2-7; D is uncertain. CDR3 length: 12 residues. V shed 8 bases and J shed 1 base, with 9 bases lying between them. Germline lookup yields CDR1 SNHLY and CDR2 FYNNEI. CDR3 coding DNA: TGTGCCAGCTCGGTCTCGTCCTACGAGCAGTACTTC. Translated, it gives CASSVSSYEQYF.

This clone occurred once. The rearrangement joins TRBV4-1 to TRBJ2-7, with D tentatively TRBD1 or TRBD2 (5 bases each). CDR1 is MGHRA, CDR2 YSYEKL, per germline. The V gene lost 0 bases and the J gene lost 6 bases, with 9 bases spanning the gap. The CDR3 consists of 13 residues. The DNA of the CDR3 is TGCGCCAGCAGCCAAGATTCGGGGACCGAGCAGTACTTC. It translates to CASSQDSGTEQYF.

Points on this clone: Other nucleotide sequences from this sample produce the same CDR3. The chain joins TRBV27 to TRBJ1-2, with TRBD1 matching 7 bases. The V gene end was trimmed by 2 bases and the J gene end by 4 bases; junction bases not matched to a gene: 4. This CDR3 is built from 14 residues. The germline V gene encodes CDR1 MNHEY and CDR2 SMNVEV (reference sequence). In DNA form, the CDR3 reads TGTGCCAGCAGTTTAGGGGGACAGCCCTATGGCTACACCTTC. Its protein is CASSLGGQPYGYTF.

V gene TRBV24-1 combines with J gene TRBJ1-2; D ambiguous. The CDR3 has 15 amino acids. V gave up 4 bases and J gave up 4 bases, with 15 bases separating them. The germline V gene has CDR1 KGHDR and CDR2 SFDVKD. The CDR3 DNA is TGTGCCACCAGTGAGTCTCCCGGGCCACTCTATGGCTACACCTTC. Its protein is CATSESPGPLYGYTF.

This clone was picked up a small number of times. The chain uses TRBV7-9 and TRBJ1-1, with D uncertain. There are 13 residues in the CDR3. Trimming took off 2 bases at V and 1 base at J, with 5 bases between the two ends. Looked up from germline, CDR1 is SEHNR and CDR2 is FQNEAQ (reference sequence). The CDR3 coding sequence is TGTGCCAGCAGCTTAAGGAAGAACACTGAAGCTTTCTTT. Protein: CASSLRKNTEAFF.

This rearrangement joins TRBV5-1 to TRBJ1-2, with D perhaps matching TRBD1 (6 bases). The germline CDR1 and CDR2 sequences are SGHRS and YFSETQ. CDR3 length: 12 amino acids. V shed 0 bases and J shed 13 bases, with 13 bases lying between them. In nucleotides, the CDR3 is TGCGCCAGCAGCTTGGATGGGGGCTGGCCCACCTTC. Its protein is CASSLDGGWPTF. Combining the CDR3 with reference TRBV5-1 and TRBJ1-2 gives the whole variable domain KAGVTQTPRYLIKTRGQQVTLSCSPISGHRSVSWYQQTPGQGLQFLFEYFSETQRNKGNFPGRFSGRQFSNSRSEMNVSTLELGDSALYLCASSLDGGWPTFGSGTRLTVV.

This chain links TRBV13 with TRBJ1-4; no clear D. The CDR3 spans 14 residues. Germline CDR1 and CDR2: PRHDT and FYEKMQ (reference sequence). Trimming took off 0 bases at V and 1 base at J, with 3 bases between the two ends. The CDR3 DNA is TGTGCCAGCAGCTTAGGAGGAACTAATGAAAAACTGTTTTTT. This encodes CASSLGGTNEKLFF.

The chain joins TRBV29-1 to TRBJ2-3; D may be TRBD1 (6 bases). The germline V gene has CDR1 SQVTM and CDR2 ANQGSEA. V was clipped by 6 bases and J by 10 bases, with 20 bases between them. The CDR3 contains 13 residues. CDR3 sequence reads: CSVDRTDMASQYF. As DNA, the CDR3 is TGCAGCGTAGACAGGACCGACATGGCATCGCAGTATTTT.

V usage is TRBV6-1 and J usage is TRBJ1-4, with D uncertain. Trimming took 1 base from V and 10 from J, leaving 13 bases between them. Germline CDR1 MNHNS, CDR2 SASEGT. The CDR3 is made up of 14 amino acids. CDR3 region: CASSEGEEVVKLFF. CDR3 bases: TGTGCCAGCAGTGAAGGGGAGGAAGTGGTAAAACTGTTTTTT.

This clone was seen more than once but under ten times. The chain recombines TRBV5-4 with TRBJ2-3; 13 bases match TRBD2. The germline gives CDR1 SGHNT, CDR2 YYREEE (reference sequence). This CDR3 region has 18 residues. The trim removed 4 bases at V and 1 base at J, leaving 9 bases unmatched. In DNA, the CDR3 is TGTGCCAGCAGCCCCGGACTAGCGGGGGTGTTCGGCACAGATACGCAGTATTTT. It codes for CASSPGLAGVFGTDTQYF.

The chain employs TRBV19 and TRBJ2-3; D is uncertain. The CDR3 runs 13 residues. Germline-derived CDR1 and CDR2 are LNHDA and SQIVND (reference sequence). The ends were cut back, 7 bases at V and 3 bases at J, with 11 bases in the middle. CDR3 amino acids: CASKPHSTDTQYF. CDR3 DNA: TGTGCCAGTAAGCCCCATTCGACAGATACGCAGTATTTT.

This chain joins TRBV19 and TRBJ1-2; 10 bases are shared with TRBD1. Germline CDR1 is LNHDA and CDR2 is SQIVND (reference sequence). After removal of 10 bases from V and 3 bases from J, the junction contained 8 bases not matched to a gene. The CDR3 contains 14 residues. CDR3 protein: CATQTGGDYYGYTF. CDR3 bases: TGTGCCACCCAGACAGGGGGCGATTACTATGGCTACACCTTC.